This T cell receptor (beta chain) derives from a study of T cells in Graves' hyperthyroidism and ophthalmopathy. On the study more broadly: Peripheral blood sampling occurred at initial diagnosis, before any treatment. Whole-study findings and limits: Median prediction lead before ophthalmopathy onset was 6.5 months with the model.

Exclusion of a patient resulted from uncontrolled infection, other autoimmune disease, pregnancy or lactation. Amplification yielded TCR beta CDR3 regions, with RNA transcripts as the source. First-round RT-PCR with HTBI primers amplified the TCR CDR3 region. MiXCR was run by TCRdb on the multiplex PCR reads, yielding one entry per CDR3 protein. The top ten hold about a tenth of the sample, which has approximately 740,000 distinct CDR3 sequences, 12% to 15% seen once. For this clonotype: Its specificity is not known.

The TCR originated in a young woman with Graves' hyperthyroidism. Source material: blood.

The DNA of the CDR3 is TGTGCCAGCAGCTTCGAACTAGCGGGGAATGAGCAGTTCTTC. Its translation: CASSFELAGNEQFF. The chain joins TRBV7-9 to TRBJ2-1; 10 nucleotides agree with TRBD2. This CDR3 spans 14 amino acids. Germline lookup yields CDR1 SEHNR and CDR2 FQNEAQ (reference sequence). Germline trimming cut 3 bases from V and 7 bases from J; bases unmatched to any gene: 3. Based on the CDR3 plus reference TRBV7-9 and TRBJ2-1, the full variable domain is DTGVSQNPRHKITKRGQNVTFRCDPISEHNRLYWYRQTLGQGPEFLTYFQNEAQLEKSRLLSDRFSAERPKGSFSTLEIQRTEQGDSAMYLCASSFELAGNEQFFGPGTRLTVL.